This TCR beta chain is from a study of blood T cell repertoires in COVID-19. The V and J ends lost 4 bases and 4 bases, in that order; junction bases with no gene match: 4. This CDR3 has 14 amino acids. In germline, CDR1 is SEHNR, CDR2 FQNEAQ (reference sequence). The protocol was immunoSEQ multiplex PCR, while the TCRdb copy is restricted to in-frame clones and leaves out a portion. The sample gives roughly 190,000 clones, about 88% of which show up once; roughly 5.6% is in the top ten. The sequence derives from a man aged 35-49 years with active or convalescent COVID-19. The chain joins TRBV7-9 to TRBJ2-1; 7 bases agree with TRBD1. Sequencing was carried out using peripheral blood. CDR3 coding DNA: TGTGCCAGCAGCTCCCGGGACAGTTACAATGAGCAGTTCTTC. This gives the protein CASSSRDSYNEQFF.